The 25 T cell receptor beta chains below come from one sample, sequenced in a study of cytomegalovirus exposure and HLA in healthy donors (dated by TCRdb to about 2017). Receptors were amplified or captured by the immunoSEQ multiplex PCR assay. For the multiplex PCR, a mixture combining 60 forward primers for TCR Vbeta segments and 13 reverse primers for TCR Jbeta segments was used. TCRdb holds this immuneACCESS table with in-frame rearrangements only. Some clones are missing; in checked studies, unresolved V genes explain under half, and the rest has no known cause. This sample has some 150,000 clones in its table, and roughly 78% of those were observed once. About 2% of the sample rests with the top ten. Sequencing was done on a sample of PBMCs. The receptors were gathered from a man aged 35 to 55 in good health and CMV-seronegative.

This clone was counted only a few times. Compared with germline, one end of the junction differs, possibly owing to a read error. The chain combines TRBV7-7 with TRBJ2-6; weak D call: TRBD1 (5 bases). The CDR3 contains 15 residues. Germline CDR1 SSHAT, CDR2 FNYEAQ (reference sequence). Written as DNA, the CDR3 is TGTGCTAGCAGCTTACAGGCAACTGGGGCCAACGTCCTGACTTTC. This sequence encodes CASSLQATGANVLTF.

J is TRBJ1-4 and V is TRBV28, with D maybe TRBD1 (6 bases). Trimming shortened V by 2 bases and J by 8 bases, and 15 bases separated the two germline ends. Germline V gene data show CDR1 as MDHEN and CDR2 as SYDVKM. CDR3 length: 15 amino acids. The CDR3 sequence: CASSLPGGGEEKLFF. CDR3 sequence (DNA): TGTGCCAGCAGTTTACCCGGGGGGGGCGAAGAAAAACTGTTTTTT.

The V gene is TRBV11-2, the J gene TRBJ2-5, with TRBD2 matching 9 bases. This CDR3 is built from 13 residues. From germline, CDR1 is SGHAT and CDR2 FQNNGV. The ends lost 3 bases at V and 8 bases at J; junction bases unmatched: 4. The CDR3: CASSLGAGGTQYF. CDR3 coding DNA: TGTGCCAGCAGCTTGGGAGCGGGAGGCACCCAGTACTTC.

This clone has just one count. V is TRBV30 and J is TRBJ1-1; 8 nucleotides line up with TRBD1. Germline V gene data show CDR1 as GTSNPN and CDR2 as SVGIG (reference sequence). CDR3 length equals 13 residues. J gave up 7 bases and V 5 bases, and 9 bases lay outside the gene matches. CDR3 protein: CAWGRQGMGEAFF. For the CDR3, the DNA is TGTGCCTGGGGGAGACAGGGGATGGGTGAAGCTTTCTTT.

This chain uses TRBV7-2 with TRBJ2-5, with D uncertain. Germline V lookup: CDR1 SGHTA, CDR2 FQGNSA. This CDR3 region has 13 residues. The V gene lost 3 bases and the J gene lost 5 bases, with 10 bases spanning the gap. The CDR3 loop reads CASSLLDRETQYF. The DNA for the CDR3 is TGTGCCAGCAGCTTGCTAGATCGGGAGACCCAGTACTTC.

This clone was picked up a small number of times. V gene TRBV18 combines with J gene TRBJ2-3; D is ambiguous. V was clipped by 3 bases and J by 5 bases, with 9 bases between them. Germline loops: CDR1 KGHSH, CDR2 LQKENI. The CDR3 totals 13 residues. This CDR3 reads CASSPDSLDTQYF. DNA for the CDR3: TGTGCCAGCTCACCCGACTCGTTAGATACGCAGTATTTT. Full variable domain (rest looked up from reference TRBV18 and TRBJ2-3): NAGVMQNPRHLVRRRGQEARLRCSPMKGHSHVYWYRQLPEEGLKFMVYLQKENIIDESGMPKERFSAEFPKEGPSILRIQQVVRGDSAAYFCASSPDSLDTQYFGPGTRLTVL.

Regarding this clone: Its ends do not fully match the called genes, so a read error is possible. Here the CDR3 reads CASRTGPGANGLTF. The DNA of the CDR3 is TGTGCCAGCAGGACAGGGCCCGGGGCCAACGGCCTGACTTTC. This rearrangement joins TRBV11-2 to TRBJ2-6; 7 positions match TRBD1. CDR3 length: 14 residues. Germline CDR1 reads SGHAT; CDR2 reads FQNNGV.

This rearrangement joins TRBV10-2 to TRBJ2-1, with 10 bases fitting TRBD2. Germline V gene data show CDR1 as WSHSY and CDR2 as SAAADI. This CDR3 is 15 amino acids long. V trimming: 4 bases; J trimming: 6 bases; junction bases outside the gene matches: 6. CDR3 DNA sequence: TGCGCCAGCAGTGTTGGTAGCGGGAGGTTCAATGAGCAGTTCTTC. Protein: CASSVGSGRFNEQFF.

The chain has TRBV19 and TRBJ2-1; 8 bases are shared with TRBD1. Germline V gene lookup returns CDR1 LNHDA and CDR2 SQIVND (reference sequence). CDR3 length: 15 residues. Trimming at V came to 5 bases and at J to 5 bases, leaving 8 bases not matched to a gene. CDR3 protein: CASSPTGTGNNEQFF. CDR3 sequence (DNA): TGTGCCAGTAGTCCTACCGGGACAGGCAACAATGAGCAGTTCTTC.

This clone appeared once. The V gene is TRBV27, the J gene TRBJ2-1; TRBD1 is a possible D gene (6 bases). Germline assignment: CDR1 MNHEY and CDR2 SMNVEV (reference sequence). The CDR3 consists of 15 residues. Trimming removed 8 bases at V and 3 bases at J, with 17 bases between. CDR3 in amino acids: CASYGRTDVYNEQFF. DNA of the CDR3: TGTGCCAGCTATGGACGGACAGATGTCTACAATGAGCAGTTCTTC.

J is TRBJ2-3 and V is TRBV25-1, with TRBD2 as a possible D gene (6 bases). CDR1 and CDR2 (germline): MGHDK, SYGVNS. The CDR3 spans 15 residues. The V gene lost 2 bases and the J gene lost 0 bases, with 9 bases spanning the gap. CDR3 DNA sequence: TGTGCCAGCAGTGAACTGGGGGGTAGCACAGATACGCAGTATTTT. It encodes CASSELGGSTDTQYF.

The rearrangement links TRBV5-1 to TRBJ2-3; tentative D call: TRBD2 (6 bases). V dropped 4 bases and J dropped 0 bases, with 24 bases sitting between them. Germline assignment: CDR1 SGHRS and CDR2 YFSETQ. The CDR3 sequence is 19 residues long. CDR3 amino acids: CASSQDPRRGSASTDTQYF. CDR3 bases: TGCGCCAGCAGCCAAGACCCTAGGCGGGGATCCGCTAGCACAGATACGCAGTATTTT.

V is TRBV15 and J is TRBJ2-5, with 11 bases fitting TRBD1. Near its end, the DNA agrees better with TRBJ2-7, so the J call may be wrong. Per the germline V gene, CDR1 is LNHNV and CDR2 is YYDKDF (reference sequence). This CDR3 is 14 amino acids long. The chain's CDR3 is CATRRTGGFYEQYF. The CDR3 DNA reads as TGTGCCACCCGTAGGACAGGGGGCTTTTACGAGCAGTACTTC.

J is TRBJ1-2 and V is TRBV19; D remains ambiguous. Germline V lookup: CDR1 LNHDA, CDR2 SQIVND (reference sequence). Deletions cut 4 bases from V and 7 bases from J, with 19 bases between. This CDR3 region has 15 residues. DNA of the CDR3: TGTGCCAGTAGTACCCCCCCTGATGTTTCGGGTGGCTACACCTTC. Its translation: CASSTPPDVSGGYTF. The full variable domain, rest sourced from reference TRBV19 and TRBJ1-2, is DGGITQSPKYLFRKEGQNVTLSCEQNLNHDAMYWYRQDPGQGLRLIYYSQIVNDFQKGDIAEGYSVSREKKESFPLTVTSAQKNPTAFYLCASSTPPDVSGGYTFGSGTRLTVV.

Only one count was recorded for this clone. The CDR3 sequence: CASSPHLREPNEQFF. The CDR3 bases are TGTGCCAGTAGTCCCCATTTGCGGGAGCCCAATGAGCAGTTCTTC. The chain joins TRBV19 to TRBJ2-1; 7 nucleotides align to TRBD2. V trimming: 5 bases; J trimming: 6 bases; junction bases outside the gene matches: 10. The CDR3 is 15 residues long. Per the germline V gene, CDR1 is LNHDA and CDR2 is SQIVND (reference sequence).

This chain links TRBV4-2 with TRBJ2-5, with 7 bases identical to TRBD1. CDR1 is LGHNA and CDR2 is YNFKEQ in the germline V gene. The CDR3 totals 15 residues. With V trimmed by 1 base and J by 4 bases, 6 bases remained unmatched. The CDR3 nucleotides read TGTGCCAGCAGCCAAGGCGGATCAGGGGGAGAGACCCAGTACTTC. It is translated as CASSQGGSGGETQYF.

V and J are TRBV4-2 and TRBJ2-7; D is perhaps TRBD1 (5 bases). V lost 0 bases and J 12 bases, leaving 18 bases between the germline ends. The CDR3 is made up of 14 amino acids. CDR1 and CDR2 from the germline V gene are LGHNA and YNFKEQ. CDR3 sequence: CASSQERVGRSRYF. As DNA, the CDR3 is TGTGCCAGCAGCCAAGAAAGGGTGGGGCGATCTAGGTACTTC.

V and J are TRBV27 and TRBJ2-2, with 8 bases lining up with TRBD1. J lost 7 bases, V lost 6 bases, and 7 bases had no gene match. This CDR3 is built from 14 residues. Per the germline V gene, CDR1 is MNHEY and CDR2 is SMNVEV (reference sequence). CDR3 sequence: CASRGAGGYGELFF. The CDR3 DNA sequence: TGTGCCAGCAGGGGAGCAGGGGGCTACGGGGAGCTGTTTTTT.

The V call is TRBV10-2, the J call TRBJ2-7; 7 bases are a match to TRBD2. The CDR3 consists of 15 residues. The germline V gene encodes CDR1 WSHSY and CDR2 SAAADI. The junction had 3 bases not matched to a gene; V was cut back by 0 bases and J by 1 base. The CDR3 spells CASSESGGSSYEQYF. CDR3 bases: TGCGCCAGCAGTGAGTCGGGGGGGTCATCCTACGAGCAGTACTTC.

Points on this clone: The germline gene is not matched at one end of the junction; a read error may be the cause. This specimen includes other DNA sequences encoding the same CDR3. The rearrangement joins TRBV30 to TRBJ2-7, with TRBD2 identical over 11 bases. The CDR3 is 12 residues long. Germline assignment: CDR1 GTSNPN and CDR2 SVGIG (reference sequence). As DNA, the CDR3 is TGCGCCCGAAAACTAGCGGGAGACGAGCAGTACTTC. Translation: CARKLAGDEQYF.

The chain carries TRBV11-2 and TRBJ2-5, with TRBD2 as a possible D gene (7 bases). The CDR3 totals 16 residues. CDR1 and CDR2 (germline): SGHAT, FQNNGV. Trimming removed 1 base from V and 2 bases from J, with 14 bases in between. CDR3: CASSLGRGRRQETQYF. The CDR3 nucleotides are TGTGCCAGCAGCTTAGGGCGGGGGCGTCGGCAAGAGACCCAGTACTTC.

The chain links TRBV5-1 to TRBJ2-7; a weak D match, TRBD2 (6 bases). V lost 5 bases, J lost 3 bases, and 9 bases lay in between. This CDR3 spans 12 amino acids. The germline V gene has CDR1 SGHRS and CDR2 YFSETQ. CDR3 protein: CASRLADYEQYF. DNA for the CDR3: TGCGCCAGCAGACTAGCCGACTACGAGCAGTACTTC.

This chain connects TRBV29-1 to TRBJ2-1; weak D call: TRBD1 (6 bases). Germline CDR1 and CDR2: SQVTM and ANQGSEA. The CDR3 is 14 amino acids. The V end was cut by 8 bases, the J end by 8 bases, with 22 bases between. The CDR3 region is CSLRDPASGDEQFF. DNA of the CDR3: TGCAGCTTACGGGACCCCGCCTCAGGGGATGAGCAGTTCTTC.

The chain recombines TRBV7-2 with TRBJ2-3; 8 nucleotides align to TRBD2. V shed 3 bases, J shed 4 bases, and the junction held 6 bases outside the gene matches. CDR1 SGHTA and CDR2 FQGNSA come from the germline V gene. The CDR3 spans 15 residues. The CDR3 protein is CASSLTGGPPDTQYF. As DNA, the CDR3 is TGTGCCAGCAGCTTGACGGGAGGGCCCCCAGATACGCAGTATTTT.

The chain has TRBV27 and TRBJ2-2; 11 bases line up with TRBD2. J gave up 4 bases and V 8 bases, and 18 bases lay outside the gene matches. Looked up from germline, CDR1 is MNHEY and CDR2 is SMNVEV (reference sequence). The length of the CDR3 is 19 residues. CDR3 loop: CASRRAGLAGGGGTGELFF. The CDR3 bases are TGTGCCAGCCGAAGGGCGGGTCTAGCGGGAGGAGGCGGCACCGGGGAGCTGTTTTTT.